Below are 25 T cell receptor beta chains sequenced from a single sample in a study of blood T cell repertoires in COVID-19. Method: immunoSEQ multiplex PCR; TCRdb's copy keeps in-frame clones and lacks some. This sample has 400,000 or so clones, with more than 75% found just once. The sample consisted of peripheral blood. Receptor source: a human donor in a cohort sampled during active COVID-19.

The J gene is TRBJ1-2, the V gene TRBV11-1; TRBD1 agrees at 7 bases. The CDR3 covers 12 residues. Germline V CDR1 and CDR2: SGHAT, FQDESV (reference sequence). Germline trimming cut 5 bases from V and 8 bases from J; bases unmatched to any gene: 5. CDR3 sequence reads: CASSQTGYGYTF. In nucleotides, the CDR3 is TGTGCCAGCAGCCAGACAGGGTACGGCTACACCTTC.

The V and J genes are TRBV10-3 and TRBJ1-2; the D gene is possibly TRBD1 (6 bases). Trimming left V 7 bases short and J 11 bases short, with 32 bases between. This CDR3 contains 17 residues. Germline values: CDR1 ENHRY, CDR2 SYGVKD. The CDR3 coding sequence is TGTGCCATCACCGGTAGGACAGACGACGTGAGGGAGACCGTTTACACCTTC. Its translation is CAITGRTDDVRETVYTF.

This sequence joins TRBV5-1 and TRBJ2-5; 7 bases match TRBD1. V shed 4 bases and J 0 bases; nucleotides not matched to a gene: 6. From germline, CDR1 is SGHRS and CDR2 YFSETQ. The CDR3 has 15 amino acids. This CDR3 reads CASSLADRYQETQYF. DNA of the CDR3: TGCGCCAGCAGCCTCGCGGACAGGTACCAAGAGACCCAGTACTTC.

The chain employs TRBV30 and TRBJ1-6; D is unresolved. Trimming cost V 0 bases and J 8 bases, with 8 bases left between them. Germline CDR1 is GTSNPN and CDR2 is SVGIG (reference sequence). The length of the CDR3 is 13 residues. CDR3 sequence reads: CAWSVSGDSPLHF. CDR3 coding DNA: TGTGCCTGGAGTGTGTCCGGAGATTCACCCCTCCACTTT.

This clone was observed a single time. This rearrangement joins TRBV5-4 to TRBJ2-7, with 10 bases identical to TRBD1. The CDR3 is 14 amino acids. With 4 bases clipped from V and 7 bases from J, the junction kept 8 bases outside the gene matches. The germline gives CDR1 SGHNT, CDR2 YYREEE (reference sequence). CDR3 sequence reads: CASSPRQGADEQYF. CDR3 bases: TGTGCCAGCAGCCCGCGACAGGGGGCGGATGAGCAGTACTTC.

The V and J genes are TRBV6-5 and TRBJ1-5; D is ambiguous. Germline-derived CDR1 and CDR2 are MNHEY and SVGAGI. The CDR3 sequence is 11 residues long. V gave up 8 bases and J gave up 6 bases, with 8 bases separating them. CDR3 nucleotides: TGTGCCAGCCTGAGGAGTCAGCCCCAGCATTTT. Protein product: CASLRSQPQHF.

V is TRBV28 and J is TRBJ2-5; weak D call: TRBD1 (5 bases). With 5 bases removed from V and 3 bases from J, the gap between germline ends came to 19 bases. There are 16 residues in the CDR3. CDR1 is MDHEN and CDR2 is SYDVKM in the germline V gene. Here the CDR3 reads CASSNGVAGIEETQYF. CDR3 nucleotides: TGTGCCAGCAGTAATGGGGTGGCAGGGATTGAAGAGACCCAGTACTTC.

This chain links TRBV11-3 with TRBJ2-1, with 7 nucleotides matching TRBD2. The CDR3 is 14 residues long. Losses at the gene ends were 1 base for V and 6 bases for J; bases not matched to a gene: 3. CDR1 is SGHNT and CDR2 is YENEEA in the germline V gene. The CDR3 nucleotides read TGTGCCAGCAGCTTAGTGGCGGGGGTCAATGAGCAGTTCTTC. Protein product: CASSLVAGVNEQFF. The full variable domain, its missing parts supplied by reference TRBV11-3 and TRBJ2-1, is EAGVVQSPRYKIIEKKQPVAFWCNPISGHNTLYWYLQNLGQGPELLIRYENEEAVDDSQLPKDRFSAERLKGVDSTLKIQPAELGDSAVYLCASSLVAGVNEQFFGPGTRLTVL.

The chain employs TRBV28 and TRBJ2-1; 8 bases match TRBD2. The CDR3 spans 16 residues. Germline V gene lookup returns CDR1 MDHEN and CDR2 SYDVKM. The trim removed 0 bases at V and 4 bases at J, leaving 5 bases unmatched. The CDR3 loop is CASSLWVGGAYNEQFF. The CDR3 nucleotides read TGTGCCAGCAGTTTATGGGTCGGGGGGGCATACAATGAGCAGTTCTTC.

This rearrangement joins TRBV5-1 to TRBJ2-2; 11 nucleotides match TRBD2. This CDR3 contains 19 residues. The V gene's germline CDR1 is SGHRS and CDR2 YFSETQ. V dropped 4 bases and J dropped 0; count of bases not matched to a gene: 11. CDR3 coding DNA: TGCGCCAGCAGCGCTCCGAGGAGTAGCGGGAGGGCGAACACCGGGGAGCTGTTTTTT. Residues: CASSAPRSSGRANTGELFF.

The rearrangement uses TRBV12-3 or TRBV12-4 and TRBJ1-6, with 7 positions matching TRBD1. Unmatched junction bases numbered 3, after V lost 6 bases and J lost 13 bases. The CDR3 is 11 amino acids. The DNA of the CDR3 is TGTGCCAGCAGCAAGACAGGGCCCCTCCACTTT. Translation gives CASSKTGPLHF.

The V and J genes are TRBV5-5 and TRBJ2-1; 8 bases fit TRBD2. The junction had 18 bases not matched to a gene; V was cut back by 6 bases and J by 10 bases. This CDR3 is built from 16 residues. CDR1 SGHKS and CDR2 YYEKEE come from the germline V gene (reference sequence). CDR3: CASTLSGTGGPREQFF. In DNA, the CDR3 is TGTGCCAGCACCCTTTCCGGGACGGGAGGGCCACGAGAGCAGTTCTTC.

J is TRBJ1-1 and V is TRBV11-2; TRBD1 aligns across 8 bases. Trimming removed 4 bases from V and 4 bases from J; junction bases left unmatched: 8. The CDR3 has 15 residues. From germline, CDR1 is SGHAT and CDR2 FQNNGV. The CDR3 nucleotides are TGTGCCAGCAGCTCGCTCAGGGGGCGGGCCACTGAAGCTTTCTTT. The encoded protein is CASSSLRGRATEAFF.

The J gene is TRBJ1-1, the V gene TRBV6-5; D not resolved. In germline, CDR1 is MNHEY, CDR2 SVGAGI. V dropped 4 bases and J dropped 0 bases, with 9 bases sitting between them. The CDR3 totals 14 residues. CDR3 loop: CASSFGEMNTEAFF. As DNA, the CDR3 is TGTGCCAGCAGTTTCGGAGAGATGAACACTGAAGCTTTCTTT.

This clone was detected only a few times. The chain recombines TRBV5-6 with TRBJ1-1; 7 bases are shared with TRBD1. Trimming cost V 3 bases and J 0 bases; bases outside gene matches: 8. The CDR3 sequence is 16 residues long. CDR1 and CDR2 from the germline V gene are SGHDT and YYEEEE. The CDR3 nucleotides read TGTGCCAGCAGCTCCGACCAGGGACAGATGAACACTGAAGCTTTCTTT. This codes for CASSSDQGQMNTEAFF.

The V and J genes are TRBV6-2 or TRBV6-3 and TRBJ2-7, with D possibly matching TRBD1 (6 bases). Germline-derived CDR1 and CDR2 are MNHEY and SVGEGT. The V end lost 5 bases, the J end lost 6 bases, and 20 bases lay between the germline ends. The CDR3 length is 15 residues. The CDR3 DNA is TGTGCCAGCAGTGGGGGCAGGGAGTCCGGCGGCGAGCAGTACTTC. This codes for CASSGGRESGGEQYF.

V gene TRBV7-9 combines with J gene TRBJ1-3, with a possible D match to TRBD1 (5 bases). Trimming pared 10 bases from V and 0 bases from J, leaving 10 bases between. CDR1 and CDR2 from the germline V gene are SEHNR and FQNEAQ (reference sequence). The length of the CDR3 is 13 residues. CDR3 nucleotides: TGTGCCATTCAGGGCTACTCTGGAAACACCATATATTTT. As protein: CAIQGYSGNTIYF. Drawing the rest from reference TRBV7-9 and TRBJ1-3, the complete variable domain is DTGVSQNPRHKITKRGQNVTFRCDPISEHNRLYWYRQTLGQGPEFLTYFQNEAQLEKSRLLSDRFSAERPKGSFSTLEIQRTEQGDSAMYLCAIQGYSGNTIYFGEGSWLTVV.

The chain combines TRBV6-5 with TRBJ1-1, with D perhaps matching TRBD1 (6 bases). This CDR3 has 14 amino acids. With 6 bases removed from V and 5 bases from J, the gap between germline ends came to 16 bases. Germline loops: CDR1 MNHEY, CDR2 SVGAGI. The CDR3 region is CASSNTGLRTEAFF. CDR3 coding DNA: TGTGCCAGCAGCAATACAGGGTTAAGGACTGAAGCTTTCTTT.

In regard to this clone: The same CDR3 can be traced to other DNA sequences in this sample. The V gene is TRBV5-1, the J gene TRBJ1-5; no definite D call. With 2 bases removed from V and 2 bases from J, the gap between germline ends came to 5 bases. This CDR3 comprises 13 residues. Germline lookup yields CDR1 SGHRS and CDR2 YFSETQ. In DNA form, the CDR3 reads TGCGCCAGCAGCTTATCCGGCAATCAGCCCCAGCATTTT. Translated, it gives CASSLSGNQPQHF.

V gene TRBV6-4 combines with J gene TRBJ2-1; 9 bases align to TRBD2. CDR3 length: 15 amino acids. Germline assignment: CDR1 MRHNA and CDR2 SNTAGT. Losses at the gene ends were 8 bases for V and 3 bases for J; bases not matched to a gene: 8. CDR3 in DNA: TGTGCCAGCTCCTCCGGGACTAGCAACTACAATGAGCAGTTCTTC. It yields the protein CASSSGTSNYNEQFF.

The V call is TRBV3-1 (or the pseudogene TRBV3-2), the J call TRBJ1-5; weak D call: TRBD1 (6 bases). CDR1 LGHDT and CDR2 YNNKEL come from the germline V gene (reference sequence). Deletions cut 5 bases from V and 4 bases from J, with 15 bases between. The CDR3 is 15 residues long. CDR3 sequence: CASSSGQKMNQPQHF. CDR3 bases: TGTGCCAGCAGCTCGGGACAAAAGATGAATCAGCCCCAGCATTTT.

This chain connects TRBV7-9 to TRBJ1-6; 9 bases agree with TRBD1. The J segment lost 8 bases and the V segment lost 6 bases, leaving 2 bases of the junction unmatched. CDR3 size: 13 residues. Germline CDR1 SEHNR, CDR2 FQNEAQ (reference sequence). In DNA form, the CDR3 reads TGTGCCAGCAGGGGACAGGGATATTCACCCCTCCACTTT. Protein: CASRGQGYSPLHF.

The chain has TRBV4-1 and TRBJ1-2; the D is unclear. CDR1 MGHRA and CDR2 YSYEKL come from the germline V gene. Deletions cut 1 base from V and 4 bases from J, with 10 bases between. This CDR3 spans 14 amino acids. The CDR3 loop is CASSQGRLLYGYTF. CDR3 sequence (DNA): TGCGCCAGCAGCCAAGGAAGATTACTCTATGGCTACACCTTC.

This chain links TRBV28 with TRBJ1-1; TRBD1 matches 10 bases. This CDR3 has 15 amino acids. Germline CDR1 and CDR2: MDHEN and SYDVKM. The V segment lost 8 bases and the J segment 4 bases; nucleotides outside the gene matches: 10. CDR3 sequence (DNA): TGTGCCAGCGGGGGACAGGGGACCATGAGCACTGAAGCTTTCTTT. Translated: CASGGQGTMSTEAFF.

This chain links TRBV5-1 with TRBJ1-2; 8 bases match TRBD1. From germline, CDR1 is SGHRS and CDR2 YFSETQ. The CDR3 runs to 17 residues. V was clipped by 1 base and J by 4 bases; unmatched bases: 12. CDR3 in amino acids: CASSLKFYAGQAYGYTF. The CDR3 nucleotides are TGCGCCAGCAGCTTGAAGTTTTATGCGGGACAGGCCTATGGCTACACCTTC.